This is a list of T cell receptor beta chains from one sample in a study of blood T cell repertoires in COVID-19. Produced via immunoSEQ multiplex PCR; TCRdb's table is partial and in-frame only. Of around 120,000 clones in the sample, 85% to 90% are singletons; the top ten hold about 7.4%. The sample taken for sequencing was peripheral blood. These receptors were taken from a man between 65 and 85 years old who had recovered from COVID-19. CDR3s include the opening cysteine and the closing phenylalanine or tryptophan. D genes are given only for firm matches. Expanded clones are given a class, and other clones once, few, many or no size at all.

d_call: -
j_call: TRBJ1-2
clone_size: -
v_call: TRBV18
cdr3_aa: CASSPPGADYYGYTF
cdr3_nt: TGTGCCAGCTCACCACCGGGGGCTGACTACTATGGCTACACCTTC

d_call: TRBD1
j_call: TRBJ2-1
clone_size: -
v_call: TRBV6-2/TRBV6-3
cdr3_aa: CASSPTGGGYNEQFF
cdr3_nt: TGTGCCAGCAGTCCGACAGGGGGCGGGTACAATGAGCAGTTCTTC

d_call: TRBD2
j_call: TRBJ2-2
clone_size: -
v_call: TRBV5-1
cdr3_aa: CASSFYLAGGENTGELFF
cdr3_nt: TGCGCCAGCAGCTTCTATCTAGCGGGGGGCGAGAACACCGGGGAGCTGTTTTTT

d_call: -
j_call: TRBJ2-2
clone_size: -
v_call: TRBV19
cdr3_aa: CASSIGTGGNTGELFF
cdr3_nt: TGTGCCAGTAGTATCGGAACCGGAGGGAACACCGGGGAGCTGTTTTTT

d_call: -
j_call: TRBJ2-7
clone_size: -
v_call: TRBV11-1
cdr3_aa: CASSLGGDTYEQYF
cdr3_nt: TGTGCCAGCAGCTTAGGGGGAGACACCTACGAGCAGTACTTC

d_call: TRBD2
j_call: TRBJ2-1
clone_size: few
v_call: TRBV11-2
cdr3_aa: CASSLRLATYNEQFF
cdr3_nt: TGTGCCAGCAGCCTGCGACTAGCAACTTACAATGAGCAGTTCTTC

d_call: -
j_call: TRBJ2-7
clone_size: -
v_call: TRBV5-7
cdr3_aa: CASSLMGRTVRYEQYF
cdr3_nt: TGTGCCAGCAGCCTCATGGGTCGGACAGTCCGCTACGAGCAGTACTTC

d_call: TRBD1
j_call: TRBJ1-1
clone_size: -
v_call: TRBV4-1
cdr3_aa: CASSRPGGSTNTEAFF
cdr3_nt: TGCGCCAGCAGCCGCCCAGGGGGCTCGACGAACACTGAAGCTTTCTTT

d_call: TRBD1
j_call: TRBJ1-5
clone_size: -
v_call: TRBV2
cdr3_aa: CASSGDRASNQPQHF
cdr3_nt: TGTGCCAGCAGTGGGGACAGGGCTAGCAATCAGCCCCAGCATTTT

d_call: -
j_call: TRBJ1-2
clone_size: -
v_call: TRBV9
cdr3_aa: CASSATRDSPYGYTF
cdr3_nt: TGTGCCAGCAGCGCGACCCGCGACAGCCCCTATGGCTACACCTTC

d_call: TRBD2
j_call: TRBJ2-7
clone_size: -
v_call: TRBV27
cdr3_aa: CASSLLGLADYEQYF
cdr3_nt: TGTGCCAGCAGTTTACTGGGACTAGCGGACTACGAGCAGTACTTC

d_call: TRBD1
j_call: TRBJ2-7
clone_size: few
v_call: TRBV19
cdr3_aa: CASSSQGQGQEQYF
cdr3_nt: TGTGCCAGTAGTTCCCAAGGACAGGGTCAGGAGCAGTACTTC

d_call: TRBD1
j_call: TRBJ2-7
clone_size: -
v_call: TRBV2
cdr3_aa: CASSDSRDRGLYEQYF
cdr3_nt: TGTGCCAGCAGTGATTCCCGGGACAGGGGGCTCTACGAGCAGTACTTC

d_call: -
j_call: TRBJ2-7
clone_size: few
v_call: TRBV5-1
cdr3_aa: CASSYYRGTDEQYF
cdr3_nt: TGCGCCAGCAGCTACTATAGAGGTACCGACGAGCAGTACTTC

d_call: -
j_call: TRBJ1-5
clone_size: once
v_call: TRBV7-6
cdr3_aa: CASSLGIGASNQPQHF
cdr3_nt: TGTGCCAGCAGCTTAGGGATAGGGGCAAGCAATCAGCCCCAGCATTTT

d_call: -
j_call: TRBJ1-2
clone_size: -
v_call: TRBV7-6
cdr3_aa: CASSPRDGYTF
cdr3_nt: TGTGCCAGCAGCCCACGGGATGGCTACACCTTC

d_call: TRBD1
j_call: TRBJ2-1
clone_size: -
v_call: TRBV19
cdr3_aa: CASSADPGQGNNEQFF
cdr3_nt: TGTGCCAGTAGTGCTGACCCGGGACAGGGCAACAATGAGCAGTTCTTC

d_call: TRBD1
j_call: TRBJ1-4
clone_size: -
v_call: TRBV18
cdr3_aa: CASSKSRDRGSEKLFF
cdr3_nt: TGTGCCAGCTCCAAGAGCCGGGACAGGGGGAGTGAAAAACTGTTTTTT

d_call: TRBD2
j_call: TRBJ2-1
clone_size: -
v_call: TRBV7-2
cdr3_aa: CASSLSREEAFF
cdr3_nt: TGTGCCAGCAGCTTAAGTCGGGAGGAGGCTTTCTTC

d_call: TRBD1
j_call: TRBJ1-1
clone_size: -
v_call: TRBV5-1
cdr3_aa: CASSYTGQANTEAFF
cdr3_nt: TGCGCCAGCAGCTATACGGGACAGGCGAACACTGAAGCTTTCTTT

d_call: -
j_call: TRBJ1-5
clone_size: -
v_call: TRBV27
cdr3_aa: CASSLSPIDRDQPQHF
cdr3_nt: TGTGCCAGCAGTTTATCGCCGATAGACAGAGATCAGCCCCAGCATTTT

d_call: -
j_call: TRBJ1-1
clone_size: -
v_call: TRBV9
cdr3_aa: CASSSRGGTEAFF
cdr3_nt: TGTGCCAGCAGCTCCCGAGGGGGCACTGAAGCTTTCTTT

d_call: -
j_call: TRBJ2-3
clone_size: -
v_call: TRBV7-3
cdr3_aa: CASSPQAGDTDTQYF
cdr3_nt: TGTGCCAGCAGCCCTCAAGCAGGCGACACAGATACGCAGTATTTT

d_call: -
j_call: TRBJ1-2
clone_size: -
v_call: TRBV3-1/TRBV3-2
cdr3_aa: CASSQGSPGARYGYTF
cdr3_nt: TGTGCCAGCAGCCAAGGGTCTCCTGGGGCACGGTATGGCTACACCTTC

d_call: TRBD2
j_call: TRBJ2-2
clone_size: -
v_call: TRBV9
cdr3_aa: CASKRGSDTGELFF
cdr3_nt: TGTGCCAGCAAGCGGGGATCCGACACCGGGGAGCTGTTTTTT

d_call: -
j_call: TRBJ2-7
clone_size: -
v_call: TRBV6-5
cdr3_aa: CASSRKYNSPGEQYF
cdr3_nt: TGTGCCAGCAGTAGAAAGTATAATAGTCCGGGCGAGCAGTACTTC

d_call: TRBD2
j_call: TRBJ2-5
clone_size: -
v_call: TRBV18
cdr3_aa: CASSPQSGDQETQYF
cdr3_nt: TGTGCCAGCTCACCACAGAGCGGGGACCAAGAGACCCAGTACTTC

d_call: TRBD2
j_call: TRBJ2-3
clone_size: once
v_call: TRBV5-1
cdr3_aa: CASSFSGGSDSDTQYF
cdr3_nt: TGCGCCAGCAGCTTTAGCGGGGGGTCAGATTCAGATACGCAGTATTTT

d_call: TRBD2
j_call: TRBJ2-7
clone_size: -
v_call: TRBV18
cdr3_aa: CASSPGLADYEQYF
cdr3_nt: TGTGCCAGCTCACCCGGACTAGCGGACTACGAGCAGTACTTC

d_call: -
j_call: TRBJ1-5
clone_size: -
v_call: TRBV12-3/TRBV12-4
cdr3_aa: CASSQQNQPQHF
cdr3_nt: TGTGCCAGCAGTCAACAGAATCAGCCCCAGCATTTT

d_call: TRBD1
j_call: TRBJ1-5
clone_size: once
v_call: TRBV2
cdr3_aa: CATIRGPGSNQPQHF
cdr3_nt: TGTGCCACCATCAGGGGGCCTGGAAGCAATCAGCCCCAGCATTTT

d_call: TRBD2
j_call: TRBJ2-7
clone_size: once
v_call: TRBV19
cdr3_aa: CASSIWTSGSYEQYF
cdr3_nt: TGTGCCAGTAGTATTTGGACTAGCGGCAGCTACGAGCAGTACTTC

d_call: -
j_call: TRBJ2-3
clone_size: -
v_call: TRBV30
cdr3_aa: CAWSVQGGPDTQYF
cdr3_nt: TGTGCCTGGAGTGTACAAGGGGGTCCAGATACGCAGTATTTT

d_call: TRBD1
j_call: TRBJ2-1
clone_size: -
v_call: TRBV28
cdr3_aa: CASSLMGQGRYEQFF
cdr3_nt: TGTGCCAGCAGTTTAATGGGACAGGGGCGGTATGAGCAGTTCTTC

d_call: -
j_call: TRBJ2-2
clone_size: few
v_call: TRBV7-9
cdr3_aa: CASSFGANTGELFF
cdr3_nt: TGTGCCAGCAGCTTCGGTGCGAACACCGGGGAGCTGTTTTTT

d_call: -
j_call: TRBJ1-1
clone_size: once
v_call: TRBV20-1
cdr3_aa: CSAGEGLRNTEAFF
cdr3_nt: TGCAGTGCTGGTGAGGGACTTAGGAACACTGAAGCTTTCTTT

d_call: -
j_call: TRBJ1-5
clone_size: -
v_call: TRBV30
cdr3_aa: CAWILTGEWFQPQHF
cdr3_nt: TGTGCCTGGATTTTGACAGGCGAGTGGTTTCAGCCCCAGCATTTT

d_call: -
j_call: TRBJ2-2
clone_size: -
v_call: TRBV9
cdr3_aa: CASSVGGNTGELFF
cdr3_nt: TGTGCCAGCAGCGTTGGCGGAAACACCGGGGAGCTGTTTTTT

d_call: -
j_call: TRBJ1-2
clone_size: -
v_call: TRBV28
cdr3_aa: CASSLVRDYQRDYGYTF
cdr3_nt: TGTGCCAGCAGTTTGGTCCGGGACTACCAACGGGACTATGGCTACACCTTC

d_call: TRBD1
j_call: TRBJ1-2
clone_size: -
v_call: TRBV10-3
cdr3_aa: CAISVADRGSRGYTF
cdr3_nt: TGTGCCATCAGTGTAGCGGACAGGGGTAGCAGGGGCTACACCTTC

d_call: -
j_call: TRBJ2-7
clone_size: -
v_call: TRBV18
cdr3_aa: CASSPGASVGRYEQYF
cdr3_nt: TGTGCCAGCTCACCAGGGGCTAGCGTTGGTCGCTACGAGCAGTACTTC

d_call: TRBD2
j_call: TRBJ2-3
clone_size: once
v_call: TRBV10-2
cdr3_aa: CASRETSGGTDTQYF
cdr3_nt: TGCGCCAGCAGGGAGACTAGCGGGGGGACAGATACGCAGTATTTT

d_call: -
j_call: TRBJ2-3
clone_size: -
v_call: TRBV5-1
cdr3_aa: CASSPGTSTDTQYF
cdr3_nt: TGCGCCAGCAGCCCTGGGACTTCCACAGATACGCAGTATTTT

d_call: TRBD1
j_call: TRBJ1-1
clone_size: once
v_call: TRBV5-1
cdr3_aa: CASSVQGFGMNTEAFF
cdr3_nt: TGCGCCAGCAGCGTACAGGGGTTTGGCATGAACACTGAAGCTTTCTTT

d_call: TRBD1
j_call: TRBJ2-7
clone_size: -
v_call: TRBV6-4
cdr3_aa: CASSASGQTEQYF
cdr3_nt: TGTGCCAGCAGTGCATCGGGACAGACCGAGCAGTACTTC

d_call: TRBD1
j_call: TRBJ1-6
clone_size: once
v_call: TRBV5-6
cdr3_aa: CASSLAGTAYYNSPLHF
cdr3_nt: TGTGCCAGCAGCTTGGCCGGGACAGCGTATTATAATTCACCCCTCCACTTT

d_call: TRBD1
j_call: TRBJ2-1
clone_size: -
v_call: TRBV6-5
cdr3_aa: CASSRQGGNEQFF
cdr3_nt: TGTGCCAGCAGTCGACAGGGTGGGAATGAGCAGTTCTTC

d_call: -
j_call: TRBJ1-5
clone_size: -
v_call: TRBV7-2
cdr3_aa: CASSLKWNTQGQPQHF
cdr3_nt: TGTGCCAGCAGCTTAAAGTGGAACACCCAGGGCCAGCCCCAGCATTTT

d_call: -
j_call: TRBJ1-5
clone_size: -
v_call: TRBV5-6
cdr3_aa: CASTLGTVIQPQHF
cdr3_nt: TGTGCCAGCACTTTGGGTACAGTTATACAGCCCCAGCATTTT

d_call: -
j_call: TRBJ1-5
clone_size: -
v_call: TRBV2
cdr3_aa: CASRESRGSNQPQHF
cdr3_nt: TGTGCCAGCAGAGAAAGCAGGGGTAGCAATCAGCCCCAGCATTTT

d_call: TRBD2
j_call: TRBJ2-7
clone_size: -
v_call: TRBV3-1/TRBV3-2
cdr3_aa: CASSQVWTSLQYF
cdr3_nt: TGTGCCAGCAGCCAAGTGTGGACTAGTCTGCAGTACTTC

d_call: -
j_call: TRBJ1-3
clone_size: -
v_call: TRBV10-3
cdr3_aa: CAISVPGHSGNTIYF
cdr3_nt: TGTGCCATCAGCGTCCCGGGACACTCTGGAAACACCATATATTTT

d_call: -
j_call: TRBJ1-1
clone_size: -
v_call: TRBV6-1
cdr3_aa: CASSEVGALTEAFF
cdr3_nt: TGTGCCAGCAGTGAAGTGGGGGCTCTGACTGAAGCTTTCTTT

d_call: -
j_call: TRBJ2-7
clone_size: -
v_call: TRBV12-3/TRBV12-4
cdr3_aa: CASSLHRYEQYF
cdr3_nt: TGTGCCAGCAGTCTCCACAGATACGAGCAGTACTTC

d_call: TRBD1
j_call: TRBJ2-2
clone_size: -
v_call: TRBV5-1
cdr3_aa: CASSFEDRGPHTGELFF
cdr3_nt: TGCGCCAGCAGCTTCGAAGACAGGGGACCCCACACCGGGGAGCTGTTTTTT

d_call: TRBD2
j_call: TRBJ2-3
clone_size: -
v_call: TRBV7-3
cdr3_aa: CASSQAGGYTDTQYF
cdr3_nt: TGTGCCAGCAGCCAAGCGGGGGGATACACAGATACGCAGTATTTT

d_call: -
j_call: TRBJ2-1
clone_size: -
v_call: TRBV4-3
cdr3_aa: CASSKIPVLRYNEQFF
cdr3_nt: TGCGCCAGCAGCAAAATTCCGGTTCTGCGGTACAATGAGCAGTTCTTC

d_call: TRBD1
j_call: TRBJ1-3
clone_size: -
v_call: TRBV6-2/TRBV6-3
cdr3_aa: CASSLGQASGNTIYF
cdr3_nt: TGTGCCAGCAGTCTCGGACAGGCCTCTGGAAACACCATATATTTT

d_call: TRBD1
j_call: TRBJ2-1
clone_size: -
v_call: TRBV18
cdr3_aa: CASSPQTGGAYNEQFF
cdr3_nt: TGTGCCAGCTCACCCCAGACAGGGGGCGCGTACAATGAGCAGTTCTTC

d_call: TRBD1
j_call: TRBJ1-2
clone_size: -
v_call: TRBV29-1
cdr3_aa: CSVDGQGYNGYTF
cdr3_nt: TGCAGCGTTGACGGACAGGGTTACAATGGCTACACCTTC